Included here is one T cell receptor beta chain sequence, with context. The antigen remains undetermined. The sample originates from a study of cytomegalovirus exposure and HLA in healthy donors. The study's findings and limits: For TCR beta chains, V- and J-gene trimming was later linked to a missense DCLRE1C variant.

The PCR had 60 Vbeta and 13 Jbeta primers. The protocol was immunoSEQ multiplex PCR, while the TCRdb copy is restricted to in-frame clones and leaves out a portion. The data hold 80,000 or so clones, with approximately 62% observed a single time. The CDR3 sequence is 14 residues long. CDR1 and CDR2 (germline): PRHDT, FYEKMQ (reference sequence). The V and J ends lost 4 bases and 6 bases, in that order; junction bases with no gene match: 6. The chain combines TRBV13 with TRBJ2-7; 10 bases map to TRBD1. The specimen was PBMCs. This clonotype was sampled from a male donor in good health and CMV-seropositive. This CDR3 is CASSSGQGLREQYF. The CDR3 coding sequence is TGTGCCAGCAGCTCGGGACAGGGGTTGCGCGAGCAGTACTTC.